The 32 T cell receptor beta chains below were found in one sample sequenced in a study of glioma-infiltrating T cells after dendritic cell vaccination. Time point meaning: after dendritic cell vaccination, including at tumor progression/relapse. The protocol was immunoSEQ multiplex PCR, while the TCRdb copy is restricted to in-frame clones and leaves out a portion. In the table there are fewer than 85,000 clones, around 86% of which are singletons. The source was blood, collected after dendritic cell vaccination. The receptors here all came from a human donor with glioblastoma.

The chain employs TRBV7-9 and TRBJ2-1; perhaps TRBD2 as D (5 bases). The CDR3 is 15 residues long. The germline V and J ends were trimmed by 0 bases and 4 bases, with 10 bases remaining between them. The germline V gene encodes CDR1 SEHNR and CDR2 FQNEAQ (reference sequence). CDR3 coding DNA: TGTGCCAGCAGCTTAGCGGGAGATCGGTACAATGAGCAGTTCTTC. Translation gives CASSLAGDRYNEQFF.

The rearrangement links TRBV27 to TRBJ2-1; TRBD2 matches 8 bases. J was trimmed by 3 bases and V by 9 bases; bases with no gene match: 4. CDR1 MNHEY and CDR2 SMNVEV come from the germline V gene (reference sequence). This CDR3 spans 13 amino acids. CDR3: CASSAGVYNEQFF. The CDR3 bases are TGTGCCAGTTCAGCGGGGGTCTACAATGAGCAGTTCTTC.

CDR3 sequence (DNA): TGTGCCAGCAGTCAACGTGCGGGGGGGCATCCGTTCTTC. As protein: CASSQRAGGHPFF. The V gene is TRBV7-8, the J gene TRBJ2-1; 9 bases are a match to TRBD2. With V trimmed by 6 bases and J by 15 bases, 12 bases remained unmatched. There are 13 residues in the CDR3. CDR1 and CDR2 (germline): SGHVS, FQNEAQ.

The chain couples TRBV5-1 to TRBJ1-1; weak D call: TRBD1 (5 bases). V was cut by 1 base and J by 2 bases, with 9 bases left in between. Germline V gives CDR1 SGHRS, CDR2 YFSETQ. The CDR3 is 14 residues long. CDR3 in DNA: TGCGCCAGCAGCTTGCAGACAGCCAACACTGAAGCTTTCTTT. Encoded protein: CASSLQTANTEAFF.

The chain recombines TRBV4-2 with TRBJ1-3; no definite D call. Germline V CDR1 and CDR2: LGHNA, YNFKEQ. The V gene lost 4 bases and the J gene lost 1 base, with 5 bases spanning the gap. The CDR3 spans 13 residues. CDR3 loop: CASSPESGNTIYF. The DNA of the CDR3 is TGTGCCAGCAGCCCGGAGTCTGGAAACACCATATATTTT.

The V and J genes are TRBV5-6 and TRBJ2-1, with a weak D call TRBD2 (5 bases). This CDR3 spans 14 amino acids. Between the trimmed V and J ends, which lost 4 bases and 9 bases, there was a span of 17 bases. The V gene's germline CDR1 is SGHDT and CDR2 YYEEEE. Here the CDR3 DNA reads TGTGCCAGCAGCCCACGGACTCGGGCAACTGAGCAGTTCTTC. Protein product: CASSPRTRATEQFF. Drawing the rest from reference TRBV5-6 and TRBJ2-1, the complete variable domain is DAGVTQSPTHLIKTRGQQVTLRCSPKSGHDTVSWYQQALGQGPQFIFQYYEEEERQRGNFPDRFSGHQFPNYSSELNVNALLLGDSALYLCASSPRTRATEQFFGPGTRLTVL.

The rearrangement joins TRBV11-3 to TRBJ1-2; 10 positions match TRBD1. V shed 5 bases and J 6 bases; nucleotides not matched to a gene: 9. Germline CDR1 SGHNT, CDR2 YENEEA. The CDR3 length is 15 residues. The CDR3 here is CASSPPGDRGDGYTF. CDR3 DNA sequence: TGTGCCAGCAGCCCTCCGGGGGACAGGGGTGATGGCTACACCTTC.

This clone was found a few times. V and J are TRBV1 and TRBJ2-3; the DNA was not compared with TRBD2, the D call given in the table. TRBV1 is recorded as a pseudogene. The CDR3 runs to 12 residues. CDR3 sequence (DNA): TGCACCAGCAGCCTTAATTCCGATACGCAGTATTTT. Amino acid sequence: CTSSLNSDTQYF.

This chain links TRBV10-3 with TRBJ2-5; TRBD2 matches at 7 bases. The CDR3 runs 15 residues. The germline CDR1 and CDR2 sequences are ENHRY and SYGVKD. Losses at the gene ends were 10 bases for V and 2 bases for J; bases not matched to a gene: 13. Written as DNA, the CDR3 is TGTGCCAGCCAGATGGCGGGAGCGGGTCAAGAGACCCAGTACTTC. This gives the protein CASQMAGAGQETQYF.

This chain joins TRBV7-2 and TRBJ2-5, with 7 bases matching TRBD2. V trimming: 7 bases; J trimming: 2 bases; junction bases outside the gene matches: 7. The CDR3 is 14 residues long. Germline CDR1 and CDR2: SGHTA and FQGNSA. The CDR3 region is CASTPSGAQETQYF. The CDR3 DNA reads TGTGCCAGCACCCCCAGCGGGGCTCAAGAGACCCAGTACTTC.

The V gene is TRBV5-1, the J gene TRBJ2-3, with 10 bases that match TRBD2. CDR3 length: 16 residues. Germline V gives CDR1 SGHRS, CDR2 YFSETQ. The V segment lost 0 bases and the J segment 5 bases; nucleotides outside the gene matches: 6. DNA for the CDR3: TGCGCCAGCAGCTTGGAGCTAGCGGGGGATCTAGATACGCAGTATTTT. Translation: CASSLELAGDLDTQYF.

The J gene is TRBJ2-5, the V gene TRBV30, with 9 positions matching TRBD2. The V gene end was trimmed by 5 bases and the J gene end by 5 bases; junction bases not matched to a gene: 9. The germline V gene has CDR1 GTSNPN and CDR2 SVGIG (reference sequence). The CDR3 length is 14 residues. In nucleotides, the CDR3 is TGTGCCTGGGGACGACTAGCGGCTCATGAGACCCAGTACTTC. It specifies CAWGRLAAHETQYF.

The chain recombines TRBV18 with TRBJ1-1; 12 nucleotides line up with TRBD1. Looked up from germline, CDR1 is KGHSH and CDR2 is LQKENI. The CDR3 length is 17 residues. J lost 1 base, V lost 8 bases, and 11 bases had no gene match. The CDR3 reads CASPLPGQGASNTEAFF. CDR3 DNA: TGTGCCAGCCCACTTCCGGGACAGGGGGCCTCGAACACTGAAGCTTTCTTT.

The chain is built from TRBV6-1 and TRBJ1-2; D is ambiguous. From germline, CDR1 is MNHNS and CDR2 SASEGT. This CDR3 is built from 14 residues. Trimming took off 8 bases at V and 0 bases at J, with 13 bases between the two ends. The CDR3 here is CASQVDLTNYGYTF. For the CDR3, the DNA is TGTGCCAGCCAGGTGGATTTAACTAACTATGGCTACACCTTC.

The chain uses TRBV4-1 and TRBJ1-1; 10 nucleotides agree with TRBD1. The CDR3 has 16 residues. Germline CDR1 is MGHRA and CDR2 is YSYEKL. V lost 4 bases to trimming and J lost 3 bases; unmatched junction nucleotides: 8. CDR3 DNA sequence: TGCGCCAGCAGCCCCTCGACAGGGGGCTTTGACACTGAAGCTTTCTTT. This translates into CASSPSTGGFDTEAFF.

This sequence joins TRBV7-3 and TRBJ2-2; 10 positions match TRBD1. Trimming removed 5 bases from V and 3 bases from J; junction bases left unmatched: 9. Germline V lookup: CDR1 SGHTA, CDR2 FQGTGA. The CDR3 loop spans 17 amino acids. CDR3 nucleotide sequence: TGTGCCAGCAGCCCCCGGCGGGACAGGGGCGACACCGGGGAGCTGTTTTTT. It encodes CASSPRRDRGDTGELFF. The full variable domain, rest sourced from reference TRBV7-3 and TRBJ2-2, is GAGVSQTPSNKVTEKGKYVELRCDPISGHTALYWYRQSLGQGPEFLIYFQGTGAADDSGLPNDRFFAVRPEGSVSTLKIQRTERGDSAVYLCASSPRRDRGDTGELFFGEGSRLTVL.

This rearrangement joins TRBV19 to TRBJ2-1; 7 bases agree with TRBD2. The CDR3 is 14 residues long. Germline V gives CDR1 LNHDA, CDR2 SQIVND (reference sequence). The V and J ends lost 3 bases and 3 bases, in that order; junction bases with no gene match: 2. CDR3 protein: CASSIREVYNEQFF. CDR3 coding DNA: TGTGCCAGTAGTATCCGGGAGGTCTACAATGAGCAGTTCTTC.

The chain joins TRBV5-1 to TRBJ2-2, with 11 bases lining up with TRBD2. CDR1 and CDR2 (germline): SGHRS, YFSETQ. This CDR3 is built from 15 residues. Trimming cost V 4 bases and J 3 bases; bases outside gene matches: 2. The CDR3 DNA reads TGCGCCAGCAGCGTAGCGGGAGGGTACACCGGGGAGCTGTTTTTT. Its protein product is CASSVAGGYTGELFF.

This rearrangement joins TRBV20-1 to TRBJ2-3; TRBD2 might be the D (5 bases). V lost 3 bases and J 6 bases, leaving 7 bases between the germline ends. Germline V gene sequence: CDR1 DFQATT, CDR2 SNEGSKA (reference sequence). This CDR3 spans 11 amino acids. As DNA, the CDR3 is TGCAGTGCTAGTCGGGGTGATACGCAGTATTTT. This encodes CSASRGDTQYF.

The chain couples TRBV6-5 to TRBJ1-2, with 11 positions matching TRBD1. The V and J ends lost 5 bases and 5 bases, in that order; junction bases with no gene match: 4. CDR3 size: 14 residues. Germline lookup yields CDR1 MNHEY and CDR2 SVGAGI. CDR3 sequence: CASSTGTGGYGYTF. The CDR3 DNA reads as TGTGCCAGCAGTACCGGGACAGGGGGATATGGCTACACCTTC.

The count of this clone is one. The chain employs TRBV2 and TRBJ2-1; 10 bases match TRBD2. CDR1 is SNHLY, CDR2 FYNNEI, per germline. V shed 1 base, J shed 7 bases, and the junction held 7 bases outside the gene matches. The CDR3 runs to 16 residues. CDR3: CASSEGLAGLENEQFF. DNA for the CDR3: TGTGCCAGCAGTGAAGGACTAGCGGGTCTGGAGAATGAGCAGTTCTTC.

The rearrangement uses TRBV6-1 and TRBJ1-1; no reliable D call. Germline CDR1 reads MNHNS; CDR2 reads SASEGT. This CDR3 has 15 residues. V dropped 2 bases and J dropped 0 bases, with 10 bases sitting between them. The CDR3 protein is CASSEMGTLNTEAFF. DNA for the CDR3: TGTGCCAGCAGTGAAATGGGCACCTTGAACACTGAAGCTTTCTTT.

V is TRBV18 and J is TRBJ2-5; 8 nucleotides align to TRBD1. The J call may be mistaken, given a closer DNA end match to TRBJ2-7. The CDR3 is made up of 15 amino acids. From germline, CDR1 is KGHSH and CDR2 LQKENI. CDR3 bases: TGTGCCAGCTCACCACAAGCTGGACAGGGCATCGAGCAGTACTTC. This sequence encodes CASSPQAGQGIEQYF.

The V and J genes are TRBV15 and TRBJ2-2, with 13 bases lining up with TRBD2. The V gene's germline CDR1 is LNHNV and CDR2 YYDKDF (reference sequence). This CDR3 has 19 amino acids. V was pared by 2 bases and J by 5 bases, with 11 bases of the junction left unmatched. As DNA, the CDR3 is TGTGCCACCAGCAGACCCAGGGGACTAGCGGGAAGGTCTACCGGGGAGCTGTTTTTT. Its translation is CATSRPRGLAGRSTGELFF. The whole variable domain, remainder taken from reference TRBV15 and TRBJ2-2, is DAMVIQNPRYQVTQFGKPVTLSCSQTLNHNVMYWYQQKSSQAPKLLFHYYDKDFNNEADTPDNFQSRRPNTSFCFLDIRSPGLGDTAMYLCATSRPRGLAGRSTGELFFGEGSRLTVL.

This clone occurred a few times. This chain's CDR3 is CASSKGTGGNQPQHF. The CDR3 DNA reads TGTGCCAGCAGCAAGGGGACAGGGGGTAATCAGCCCCAGCATTTT. The rearrangement joins TRBV21-1 to TRBJ1-5; TRBD1, the D gene given by the table, was not confirmed from the DNA. TRBV21-1 is described as a pseudogene. The CDR3 has 15 residues.

This sequence joins TRBV2 and TRBJ2-1, with TRBD2 identical over 10 bases. V lost 6 bases to trimming and J lost 6 bases; unmatched junction nucleotides: 8. This CDR3 has 15 amino acids. CDR1 and CDR2 from the germline V gene are SNHLY and FYNNEI. The CDR3 nucleotides read TGTGCCAGCAGCGAACAGCGGGAGGGCCGCAATGAGCAGTTCTTC. Translating gives CASSEQREGRNEQFF.

This chain joins TRBV5-1 and TRBJ2-1, with 9 positions matching TRBD2. CDR1 and CDR2 (germline): SGHRS, YFSETQ. The CDR3 extends over 14 amino acids. Unmatched junction bases numbered 5, after V lost 6 bases and J lost 4 bases. The CDR3 is CASTLSGGYNEQFF. The CDR3 DNA reads as TGCGCCAGCACCCTTAGCGGGGGTTACAATGAGCAGTTCTTC.

The chain has TRBV11-3 and TRBJ2-5, with 9 bases aligning to TRBD2. The CDR3 runs 14 residues. The ends lost 1 base at V and 7 bases at J; junction bases unmatched: 4. Germline V gives CDR1 SGHNT, CDR2 YENEEA. The CDR3 DNA reads TGTGCCAGCAGCTTAGCTAGCGGGGAAGGGACCCAGTACTTC. Protein sequence: CASSLASGEGTQYF.

The chain is built from TRBV6-1 and TRBJ1-1; 7 nucleotides agree with TRBD1. CDR3 length: 13 residues. Germline CDR1 is MNHNS and CDR2 is SASEGT. Trimming cost V 5 bases and J 1 base; bases outside gene matches: 1. CDR3 DNA: TGTGCCAGCAGTAGACAGGGGAACACTGAAGCTTTCTTT. This encodes CASSRQGNTEAFF.

This clone appeared a few times. This chain links TRBV20-1 with TRBJ2-7; TRBD2 matches 11 bases. Germline CDR1 is DFQATT and CDR2 is SNEGSKA (reference sequence). Losses at the gene ends were 7 bases for V and 12 bases for J; bases not matched to a gene: 8. The CDR3 has 11 amino acids. CDR3 loop: CSVGSGGAAYF. The CDR3 bases are TGCAGTGTAGGTAGCGGGGGGGCGGCGTACTTC.

The chain carries TRBV6-1 and TRBJ2-2, with TRBD2 matching over 14 bases. CDR1 MNHNS and CDR2 SASEGT come from the germline V gene. V lost 4 bases and J lost 6; bases outside the gene matches: 13. The CDR3 runs 19 residues. CDR3 in DNA: TGTGCCAGCAGTGCTTCTAGACTAGCGGGAGGGGGTATTGCCGGGGAGCTGTTTTTT. It yields the protein CASSASRLAGGGIAGELFF.

The chain couples TRBV29-1 to TRBJ1-4, with no clear D. This CDR3 is 13 amino acids long. From germline, CDR1 is SQVTM and CDR2 ANQGSEA. The V end was cut by 3 bases, the J end by 2 bases, with 7 bases between. CDR3: CSVDGGTNEKLFF. The CDR3 region has the DNA TGCAGCGTTGATGGCGGGACTAATGAAAAACTGTTTTTT. Full variable domain (outside the CDR3, taken from reference TRBV29-1 and TRBJ1-4): SAVISQKPSRDICQRGTSLTIQCQVDSQVTMMFWYRQQPGQSLTLIATANQGSEATYESGFVIDKFPISRPNLTFSTLTVSNMSPEDSSIYLCSVDGGTNEKLFFGSGTQLSVL.